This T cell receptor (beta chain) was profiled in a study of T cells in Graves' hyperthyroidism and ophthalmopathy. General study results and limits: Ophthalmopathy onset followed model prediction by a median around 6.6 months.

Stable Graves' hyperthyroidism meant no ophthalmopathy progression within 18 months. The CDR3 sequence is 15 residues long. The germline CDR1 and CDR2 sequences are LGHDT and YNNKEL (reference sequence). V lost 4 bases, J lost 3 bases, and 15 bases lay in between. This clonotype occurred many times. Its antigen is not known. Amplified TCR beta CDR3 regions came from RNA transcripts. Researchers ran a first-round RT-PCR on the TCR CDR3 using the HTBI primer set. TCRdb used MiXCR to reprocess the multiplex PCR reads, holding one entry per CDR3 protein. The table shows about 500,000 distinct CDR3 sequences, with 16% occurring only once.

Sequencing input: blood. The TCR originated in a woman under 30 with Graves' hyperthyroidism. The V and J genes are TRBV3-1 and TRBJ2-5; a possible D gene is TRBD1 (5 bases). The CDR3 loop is CASSPTSRAEETQYF. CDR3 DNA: TGTGCCAGCAGCCCAACTTCCAGGGCCGAAGAGACCCAGTACTTC.